This T cell receptor (beta chain) was observed in a study of blood T cell repertoires in COVID-19. The CDR3 consists of 14 residues. V lost 7 bases and J lost 0, with 10 bases in between. Germline V lookup: CDR1 LNHDA, CDR2 SQIVND (reference sequence). Only in-frame clones appear in the TCRdb table, and some are missing; sequencing was by immunoSEQ multiplex PCR. The table has some 97,000 clones, around four fifths seen once. Sequencing was carried out using peripheral blood. The rearrangement links TRBV19 to TRBJ1-3; D remains unclear. The TCR sequence derives from a man between 50 and 59 years old with active or convalescent COVID-19. Written as DNA, the CDR3 is TGTGCCAGTACATCGGGTAGCTCTGGAAACACCATATATTTT. Residues: CASTSGSSGNTIYF.